This entry is about one T cell receptor beta chain. Its target antigen remains unknown. No base quality information exists; no much larger clone differs at one position. Each collaborating institution followed its own protocols to collect whole blood in K2EDTA tubes. For TCRbeta analysis, collaborator samples were shipped as frozen whole blood, as isolated PBMCs, or as DNA extracted from either sample type. The sample originates from a study of blood T cell repertoires in COVID-19 (dated by TCRdb to 2019 to 2021). Context from the whole study: The collaborator samples originated in the United States, Italy and Spain and spanned the acute and convalescent phases of COVID-19. Subjects who had been exposed to COVID-19, were actively infected with it, or had recovered from it provided the deeply sampled blood TCRbeta repertoires that made up the dataset. Sample metadata almost always included a de-identified subject ID, COVID-19 status, age in years and sex. HLA class I and class II types, where available, came from metadata supplied by the sample provider rather than from assay-based typing. The material from the prospective study consisted of cDNA or gDNA derived from T cells, B-cell-depleted T cells, or PBMCs. The samples were drawn from the first 160 participants of the ongoing ImmuneRACE study and from some 1,300 subjects provided by 6 global collaborators. The repertoires were released in a freely available public database intended as a resource for research on the immune response to SARS-CoV-2.

The immunoSEQ Assay, a bias-controlled multiplex PCR, was used to amplify TCRbeta CDR3 regions from genomic DNA. Turning to the authors' computational methods: The number of nucleated cells in each sample was estimated by amplification of reference gene primers within the assay. Sequence reads were collapsed and filtered to measure the absolute abundance of every unique TCRbeta CDR3 rearrangement. For each sample, productive Simpson clonality was calculated as the square root of Simpson's diversity index across productive rearrangements. What TCRdb holds here is the immuneACCESS table cut down to in-frame rearrangements. Part of the clones is not present; checked against another copy, under half of the missing clones reflect an unresolved V gene, and the others are unexplained. For V, J and clone size, that table is used; D and trimming come from the DNA. In all, the sample holds approximately 93,000 clones, and around 86% of those were seen once. Jointly, the top ten make up 25% to 30% of the sample.

General conclusions and limits of the study: How much clinical and demographic metadata was included differed by source and by participant, and the metadata was provided uncurated.

Inclusive of the bounding cysteine and phenylalanine, the CDR3 is 18 residues long. The retained sequence is limited to the CDR3, 54 bases, with the frame set at the first base. The germline ends are 23 bases apart after V is trimmed by 1 base and J by 8 bases. Taken from the germline V gene, the CDR1 and CDR2 loops are SGHAT and FQNNGV. The sequenced sample was peripheral blood. The chain links TRBV11-2 with TRBJ2-2; perhaps TRBD2 is the D gene, with 5 bases matching. The TCR was taken from a man in his fifties or sixties with active or convalescent COVID-19. The CDR3 region reads CASSLVLSGGSLAGELFF. The DNA sequence is given as TGTGCCAGCAGCTTAGTGTTATCTGGTGGGAGTCTGGCTGGGGAGCTGTTTTTT.